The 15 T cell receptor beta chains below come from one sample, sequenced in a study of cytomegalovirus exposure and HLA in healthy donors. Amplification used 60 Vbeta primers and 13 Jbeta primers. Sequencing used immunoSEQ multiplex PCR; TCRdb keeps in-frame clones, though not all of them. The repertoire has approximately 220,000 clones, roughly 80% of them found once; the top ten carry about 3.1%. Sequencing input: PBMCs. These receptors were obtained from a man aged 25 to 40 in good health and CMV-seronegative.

CDR3 nucleotide sequence: TGTGCCAGCAGCTTAGTGGTCGGAACGGGGGGTTATATGAACACTGAAGCTTTCTTT. Its protein product is CASSLVVGTGGYMNTEAFF. This sequence joins TRBV7-8 and TRBJ1-1; D is possibly TRBD1 (5 bases). Trimming removed 1 base at V and 0 bases at J, with 21 bases between. The CDR3 is made up of 19 amino acids. In germline, CDR1 is SGHVS, CDR2 FQNEAQ.

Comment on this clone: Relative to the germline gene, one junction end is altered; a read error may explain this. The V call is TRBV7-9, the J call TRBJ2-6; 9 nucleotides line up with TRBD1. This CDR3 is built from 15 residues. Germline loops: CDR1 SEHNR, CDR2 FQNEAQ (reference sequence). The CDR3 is CASSLGQGGASVLTF. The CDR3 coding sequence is TGTGCCAGCAGCTTAGGACAGGGGGGGGCCAGCGTCCTGACTTTC.

The CDR3 sequence is CASSPRTGSHSGYTF. The CDR3 bases are TGTGCCAGCTCACCACGTACGGGGTCGCATTCGGGCTACACCTTC. This chain connects TRBV18 to TRBJ1-2, with unresolved D. This CDR3 has 15 amino acids. Trimming cost V 1 base and J 8 bases, with 17 bases left between them. CDR1 and CDR2 from the germline V gene are KGHSH and LQKENI.

The CDR3 spells CASSFEGGGTDTQYF. The CDR3, as DNA: TGTGCCAGCAGTTTTGAGGGGGGGGGCACAGATACGCAGTATTTT. The chain couples TRBV28 to TRBJ2-3; D may be TRBD2 (7 bases). Germline V gene lookup returns CDR1 MDHEN and CDR2 SYDVKM. Trimming pared 3 bases from V and 1 base from J, leaving 11 bases between. The CDR3 is made up of 15 amino acids.

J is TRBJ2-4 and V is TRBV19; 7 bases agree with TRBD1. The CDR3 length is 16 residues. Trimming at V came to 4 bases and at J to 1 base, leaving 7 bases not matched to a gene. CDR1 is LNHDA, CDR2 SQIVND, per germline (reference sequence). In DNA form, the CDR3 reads TGTGCCAGTAGTACATTACCGGGACAGGCCAAAAACATTCAGTACTTC. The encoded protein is CASSTLPGQAKNIQYF.

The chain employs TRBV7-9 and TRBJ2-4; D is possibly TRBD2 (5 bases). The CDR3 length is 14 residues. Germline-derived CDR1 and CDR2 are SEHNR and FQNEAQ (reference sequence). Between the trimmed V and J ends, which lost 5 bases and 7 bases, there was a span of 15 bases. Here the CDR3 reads CASSVREGVNIQYF. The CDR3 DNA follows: TGTGCCAGCAGCGTGAGGGAAGGTGTTAACATTCAGTACTTC.

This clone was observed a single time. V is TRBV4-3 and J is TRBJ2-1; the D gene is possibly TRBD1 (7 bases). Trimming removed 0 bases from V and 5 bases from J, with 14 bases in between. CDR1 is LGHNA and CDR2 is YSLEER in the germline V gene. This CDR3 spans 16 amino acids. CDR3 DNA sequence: TGCGCCAGCAGCCAAGACACAGGGGACTTGAACAATGAGCAGTTCTTC. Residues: CASSQDTGDLNNEQFF.

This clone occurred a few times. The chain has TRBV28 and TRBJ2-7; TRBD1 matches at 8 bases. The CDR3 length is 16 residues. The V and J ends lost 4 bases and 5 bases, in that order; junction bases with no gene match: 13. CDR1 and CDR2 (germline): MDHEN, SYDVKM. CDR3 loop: CASSSQGTGVRNEQYF. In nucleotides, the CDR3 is TGTGCCAGCAGTTCGCAAGGGACAGGAGTCAGGAACGAGCAGTACTTC.

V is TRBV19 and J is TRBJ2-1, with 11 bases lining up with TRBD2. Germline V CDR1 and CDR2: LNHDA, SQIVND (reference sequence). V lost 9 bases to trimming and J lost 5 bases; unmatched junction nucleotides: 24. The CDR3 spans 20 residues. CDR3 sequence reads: CASQRRGLAGGPEQDNEQFF. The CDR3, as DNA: TGTGCCAGCCAAAGAAGAGGGCTAGCGGGGGGACCAGAACAGGACAATGAGCAGTTCTTC.

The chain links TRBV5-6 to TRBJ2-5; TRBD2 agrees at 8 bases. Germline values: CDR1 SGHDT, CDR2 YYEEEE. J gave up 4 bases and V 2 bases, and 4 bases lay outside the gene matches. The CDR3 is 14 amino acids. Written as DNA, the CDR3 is TGTGCCAGCAGCTTCCCGGGGGGGGGAGAGACCCAGTACTTC. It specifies CASSFPGGGETQYF.

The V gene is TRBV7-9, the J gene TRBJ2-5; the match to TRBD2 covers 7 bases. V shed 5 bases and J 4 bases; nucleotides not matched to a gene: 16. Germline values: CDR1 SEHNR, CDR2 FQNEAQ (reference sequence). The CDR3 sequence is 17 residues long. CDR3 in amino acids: CASSPNPGGRGGETQYF. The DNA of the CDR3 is TGTGCCAGCAGCCCAAACCCGGGGGGTCGAGGCGGAGAGACCCAGTACTTC.

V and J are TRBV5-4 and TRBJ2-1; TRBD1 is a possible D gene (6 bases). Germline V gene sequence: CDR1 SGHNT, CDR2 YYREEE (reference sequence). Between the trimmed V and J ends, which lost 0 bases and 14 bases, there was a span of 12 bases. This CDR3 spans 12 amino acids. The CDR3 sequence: CASSLGSGQKFF. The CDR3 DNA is TGTGCCAGCAGCTTGGGGTCGGGACAAAAGTTCTTC.

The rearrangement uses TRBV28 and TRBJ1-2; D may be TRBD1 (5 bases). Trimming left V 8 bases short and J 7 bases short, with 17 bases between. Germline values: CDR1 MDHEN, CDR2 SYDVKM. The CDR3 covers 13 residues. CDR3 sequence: CASHPGGPGGYTF. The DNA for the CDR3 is TGTGCCAGCCACCCGGGGGGACCGGGTGGCTACACCTTC.

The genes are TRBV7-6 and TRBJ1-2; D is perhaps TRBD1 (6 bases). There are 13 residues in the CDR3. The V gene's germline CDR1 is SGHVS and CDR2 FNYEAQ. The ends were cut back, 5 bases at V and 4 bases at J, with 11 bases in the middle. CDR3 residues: CASSLTGLYGYTF. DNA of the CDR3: TGTGCCAGCAGCCTGACAGGTCTCTATGGCTACACCTTC.

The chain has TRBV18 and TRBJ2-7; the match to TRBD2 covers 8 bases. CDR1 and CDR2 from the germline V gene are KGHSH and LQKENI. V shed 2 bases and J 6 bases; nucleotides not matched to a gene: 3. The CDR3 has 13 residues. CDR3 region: CASSPFSGVEQYF. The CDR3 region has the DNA TGTGCCAGCTCACCATTTAGCGGGGTCGAGCAGTACTTC.